These 26 T cell receptor beta chains were sequenced from one sample in a study of cytomegalovirus exposure and HLA in healthy donors. The PCR had 60 Vbeta and 13 Jbeta primers. Here immunoSEQ multiplex PCR was the method, and the copy in TCRdb shows in-frame clones only, minus some. The table for this sample gives about 90,000 clones. What was sequenced was PBMCs. Receptors originate from a woman in her twenties or thirties in good health and CMV-seronegative.

The rearrangement links TRBV13 to TRBJ1-2; TRBD1 aligns across 7 bases. V lost 5 bases, J lost 5 bases, and 8 bases stayed unmatched. Germline V gene data show CDR1 as PRHDT and CDR2 as FYEKMQ (reference sequence). The CDR3 runs to 14 residues. CDR3 amino acids: CASSRDRAEYGYTF. The CDR3 coding sequence is TGTGCCAGCAGCCGCGACAGGGCAGAATATGGCTACACCTTC.

The chain carries TRBV5-1 and TRBJ2-2; D unresolved. Germline CDR1 and CDR2: SGHRS and YFSETQ. The CDR3 is 14 residues long. Between the trimmed V and J ends, which lost 3 bases and 7 bases, there was a span of 13 bases. CDR3: CASSSPGRIGELFF. Written as DNA, the CDR3 is TGCGCCAGCAGCTCCCCCGGCAGGATCGGGGAGCTGTTTTTT.

This chain links TRBV23-1 with TRBJ2-7, with D possibly being TRBD2 (6 bases). TRBV23-1 qualifies as an ORF whose function is uncertain. The V gene lost 6 bases and the J gene lost 0 bases, with 27 bases spanning the gap. CDR3 length: 19 amino acids. CDR3 DNA sequence: TGCGCCAGCAGCCAACCACCGGGGATAGCGGCAAAGAGCTCCTACGAGCAGTACTTC. Translated, it gives CASSQPPGIAAKSSYEQYF.

The chain joins TRBV6-5 to TRBJ1-2, with TRBD1 matching 8 bases. V lost 5 bases and J lost 5; bases outside the gene matches: 4. This CDR3 has 13 amino acids. Germline CDR1 reads MNHEY; CDR2 reads SVGAGI. CDR3 protein: CASSKDREYGYTF. The CDR3, as DNA: TGTGCCAGCAGTAAGGACAGGGAGTATGGCTACACCTTC.

This chain's CDR3 is CASSNRGAGNQPQHF. CDR3 DNA: TGTGCCAGCAGCAATCGGGGGGCGGGCAATCAGCCCCAGCATTTT. The V call is TRBV28, the J call TRBJ1-5, with D perhaps TRBD1 (6 bases). V was trimmed by 6 bases and J by 2 bases, leaving 14 bases between them. Germline CDR1 is MDHEN and CDR2 is SYDVKM. CDR3 size: 15 residues.

This rearrangement joins TRBV9 to TRBJ2-2, with 7 bases identical to TRBD2. The CDR3 loop spans 18 amino acids. The V and J ends lost 3 bases and 3 bases, in that order; junction bases with no gene match: 14. Germline V CDR1 and CDR2: SGDLS, YYNGEE. CDR3: CASSAPREGGSYTGELFF. The CDR3 DNA is TGTGCCAGCAGCGCGCCTAGAGAAGGCGGGAGTTACACCGGGGAGCTGTTTTTT.

This chain uses TRBV5-5 with TRBJ2-2; no reliable D call. Germline loops: CDR1 SGHKS, CDR2 YYEKEE (reference sequence). The V end lost 0 bases, the J end lost 3 bases, and 9 bases lay between the germline ends. This CDR3 spans 15 amino acids. The CDR3 is CASSLDGGDTGELFF. In DNA, the CDR3 is TGTGCCAGCAGCTTGGACGGCGGAGACACCGGGGAGCTGTTTTTT.

The V and J genes are TRBV19 and TRBJ1-5, with TRBD1 identical over 8 bases. There are 16 residues in the CDR3. Germline CDR1 LNHDA, CDR2 SQIVND (reference sequence). V gave up 1 base and J gave up 6 bases; unmatched junction bases: 8. DNA for the CDR3: TGTGCCAGTAGTATAGGGGGCAGGGGGCGAACTCAGCCCCAGCATTTT. As protein: CASSIGGRGRTQPQHF. Supplemented by reference TRBV19 and TRBJ1-5, the full variable domain reads DGGITQSPKYLFRKEGQNVTLSCEQNLNHDAMYWYRQDPGQGLRLIYYSQIVNDFQKGDIAEGYSVSREKKESFPLTVTSAQKNPTAFYLCASSIGGRGRTQPQHFGDGTRLSIL.

V gene TRBV14 combines with J gene TRBJ2-7; 8 nucleotides match TRBD1. The J segment lost 3 bases and the V segment lost 4 bases, leaving 11 bases of the junction unmatched. The CDR3 is made up of 16 amino acids. Germline CDR1 SGHDN, CDR2 FVKESK. Written as DNA, the CDR3 is TGTGCCAGCAGCCCGGCCCTAGGACAGGGATTCTACGAGCAGTACTTC. Protein: CASSPALGQGFYEQYF.

The V call is TRBV9, the J call TRBJ2-7, with 7 bases aligning to TRBD2. The CDR3 spans 15 residues. Trimming cost V 0 bases and J 2 bases; bases outside gene matches: 5. The germline gives CDR1 SGDLS, CDR2 YYNGEE. CDR3 bases: TGTGCCAGCAGCGTAGCTCCGGGGGGTACCTACGAGCAGTACTTC. Its protein is CASSVAPGGTYEQYF.

For the CDR3, the DNA is TGTGCCAGCATTCTAGCGTTTGACACCGGGGAGCTGTTTTTT. It encodes CASILAFDTGELFF. V and J are TRBV6-6 and TRBJ2-2; D might be TRBD2 (6 bases). Deletions cut 7 bases from V and 3 bases from J, with 12 bases between. The CDR3 is 14 residues long. Germline V gene sequence: CDR1 MNHNY, CDR2 SVGAGI (reference sequence).

The gene calls are TRBV29-1 and TRBJ1-4; D remains ambiguous. Germline CDR1 and CDR2: SQVTM and ANQGSEA. This CDR3 is 13 amino acids long. V was clipped by 4 bases and J by 7 bases, with 13 bases between them. The CDR3 is CSVAAQPGEKLFF. DNA of the CDR3: TGCAGCGTTGCAGCCCAACCGGGTGAAAAACTGTTTTTT.

The V and J genes are TRBV7-9 and TRBJ2-5, with TRBD2 matching 11 bases. The germline CDR1 and CDR2 sequences are SEHNR and FQNEAQ (reference sequence). This CDR3 is 15 amino acids long. Unmatched junction bases numbered 4, after V lost 7 bases and J lost 0 bases. The CDR3 sequence is CASTLGLADQETQYF. CDR3 sequence (DNA): TGTGCCAGCACCCTGGGACTAGCGGACCAAGAGACCCAGTACTTC.

The V gene is TRBV6-1, the J gene TRBJ1-2; 10 bases map to TRBD1. Germline V gives CDR1 MNHNS, CDR2 SASEGT. V dropped 6 bases and J dropped 8; count of bases not matched to a gene: 12. The CDR3 is 15 residues long. CDR3 bases: TGTGCCAGCAGGTTGATTGGGGACAGGGGTTCCGGCTACACCTTC. Translating it yields CASRLIGDRGSGYTF.

The chain employs TRBV10-3 and TRBJ2-3; D is perhaps TRBD1 (6 bases). Germline values: CDR1 ENHRY, CDR2 SYGVKD. The CDR3 runs 14 residues. V was cut by 3 bases and J by 6 bases, with 13 bases left in between. The CDR3 reads CAISEQGVEDTQYF. The CDR3 DNA reads TGTGCCATCAGTGAACAGGGAGTTGAGGATACGCAGTATTTT.

This sequence joins TRBV19 and TRBJ2-1, with TRBD2 identical over 8 bases. This CDR3 spans 14 amino acids. Germline assignment: CDR1 LNHDA and CDR2 SQIVND (reference sequence). Losses at the gene ends were 3 bases for V and 6 bases for J; bases not matched to a gene: 4. The CDR3 nucleotides read TGTGCCAGTAGTATCCCAGGACTAGCCAATGAGCAGTTCTTC. The encoded protein is CASSIPGLANEQFF.

The chain links TRBV4-1 to TRBJ2-7; TRBD1 aligns across 8 bases. The V and J ends lost 2 bases and 5 bases, in that order; junction bases with no gene match: 5. The CDR3 has 14 amino acids. CDR1 MGHRA and CDR2 YSYEKL come from the germline V gene. CDR3 in DNA: TGCGCCAGCAGCCAATTGGACAGGGCGGACGAGCAGTACTTC. It translates to CASSQLDRADEQYF.

The V gene is TRBV6-5, the J gene TRBJ2-7, with TRBD2 matching over 7 bases. Germline assignment: CDR1 MNHEY and CDR2 SVGAGI. The CDR3 runs 15 residues. V lost 5 bases, J lost 2 bases, and 9 bases stayed unmatched. CDR3: CASSLGGAAPYEQYF. Written as DNA, the CDR3 is TGTGCCAGCAGTCTGGGAGGGGCAGCTCCCTACGAGCAGTACTTC.

The chain has TRBV4-2 and TRBJ1-2; weak D call: TRBD1 (5 bases). The germline gives CDR1 LGHNA, CDR2 YNFKEQ. This CDR3 contains 17 residues. Trimming left V 0 bases short and J 8 bases short, with 22 bases between. Written as DNA, the CDR3 is TGTGCCAGCAGCCAAGAATCGCAGGGACTAACCGGGGGGGGCTACACCTTC. This encodes CASSQESQGLTGGGYTF.

The J gene is TRBJ1-2, the V gene TRBV7-9; D possibly corresponds to TRBD1 (5 bases). Germline V gene lookup returns CDR1 SEHNR and CDR2 FQNEAQ (reference sequence). Trimming shortened V by 3 bases and J by 4 bases, and 12 bases separated the two germline ends. This CDR3 has 14 residues. The CDR3 DNA is TGTGCCAGCAGCTTCCAGGGTATGCCCTATGGCTACACCTTC. This gives the protein CASSFQGMPYGYTF.

In DNA, the CDR3 is TGTGCCAGCATCCTGGGACAGGGGAGAGCCCTCCACTTT. Amino acid sequence: CASILGQGRALHF. V and J are TRBV28 and TRBJ1-6; the match to TRBD1 covers 10 bases. CDR3 length equals 13 residues. Germline V gene sequence: CDR1 MDHEN, CDR2 SYDVKM. The ends lost 7 bases at V and 14 bases at J; junction bases unmatched: 8.

This chain links TRBV27 with TRBJ2-7; perhaps TRBD2 as D (6 bases). The CDR3 has 15 amino acids. Trimming left V 3 bases short and J 3 bases short, with 15 bases between. CDR1 MNHEY and CDR2 SMNVEV come from the germline V gene (reference sequence). The CDR3 DNA sequence: TGTGCCAGCAGTTTGGGGGTGGGGGGTCTCTACGAGCAGTACTTC. Protein product: CASSLGVGGLYEQYF.

The chain joins TRBV2 to TRBJ1-2; 7 bases match TRBD1. Germline V lookup: CDR1 SNHLY, CDR2 FYNNEI. The CDR3 is made up of 14 amino acids. V gave up 5 bases and J gave up 6 bases; unmatched junction bases: 9. CDR3 loop: CASSRDSPQDGYTF. The DNA of the CDR3 is TGTGCCAGCAGTAGGGACAGCCCACAGGATGGCTACACCTTC.

Here the CDR3 reads CASSLETATNEKLFF. The CDR3 bases are TGCGCCAGCAGCTTGGAGACAGCAACTAATGAAAAACTGTTTTTT. The chain links TRBV5-1 to TRBJ1-4; weak D call: TRBD1 (5 bases). V lost 0 bases and J 0 bases, leaving 6 bases between the germline ends. Germline V CDR1 and CDR2: SGHRS, YFSETQ. The CDR3 loop spans 15 amino acids.

The genes are TRBV4-1 and TRBJ1-5; D might be TRBD1 (5 bases). Germline-derived CDR1 and CDR2 are MGHRA and YSYEKL. The CDR3 sequence is 15 residues long. The V end lost 1 base, the J end lost 1 base, and 8 bases lay between the germline ends. The CDR3 here is CASSQGRASNQPQHF. As DNA, the CDR3 is TGCGCCAGCAGCCAAGGCAGGGCAAGCAATCAGCCCCAGCATTTT.

The rearrangement uses TRBV6-8 and TRBJ2-6, with 9 bases identical to TRBD2. CDR3 length: 18 residues. Germline V gene sequence: CDR1 MNHGY, CDR2 SAAAGT. The trim removed 6 bases at V and 0 bases at J, leaving 9 bases unmatched. In DNA, the CDR3 is TGTGCCAGCAGGCTGGCTAGCGGGAATGACTCTGGGGCCAACGTCCTGACTTTC. As protein: CASRLASGNDSGANVLTF.